This T cell receptor beta chain was sequenced for a study of shared clonotypes between healthy human individuals. Trimming took 3 bases from V and 8 from J; bases not matched to a gene: 11. Germline-derived CDR1 and CDR2 are SGDLS and YYNGEE. The CDR3 spans 15 residues. Some clones are missing from TCRdb's copy, which holds only in-frame ones; the method was immunoSEQ multiplex PCR. The table shows millions of clones, with about 92% occurring only once. Terminally differentiated effector memory CD45RA+ cells were left out of the naive CD8 fraction, which was CD45RO-negative and positively selected for CCR7. Those who donated were healthy HIV-negative adults, with no recent acute infections or vaccinations reported.

The sequence came from a man younger than 35 in good health. Some clones in this sample may be carry-over from other donors' samples. Input material: naive CD8+ T cells from PBMCs. The J gene is TRBJ2-4, the V gene TRBV9; 7 bases map to TRBD2. The CDR3 nucleotides read TGTGCCAGCAGCGCAAGCGGGACGTCGGGGGACATTCAGTACTTC. It specifies CASSASGTSGDIQYF.